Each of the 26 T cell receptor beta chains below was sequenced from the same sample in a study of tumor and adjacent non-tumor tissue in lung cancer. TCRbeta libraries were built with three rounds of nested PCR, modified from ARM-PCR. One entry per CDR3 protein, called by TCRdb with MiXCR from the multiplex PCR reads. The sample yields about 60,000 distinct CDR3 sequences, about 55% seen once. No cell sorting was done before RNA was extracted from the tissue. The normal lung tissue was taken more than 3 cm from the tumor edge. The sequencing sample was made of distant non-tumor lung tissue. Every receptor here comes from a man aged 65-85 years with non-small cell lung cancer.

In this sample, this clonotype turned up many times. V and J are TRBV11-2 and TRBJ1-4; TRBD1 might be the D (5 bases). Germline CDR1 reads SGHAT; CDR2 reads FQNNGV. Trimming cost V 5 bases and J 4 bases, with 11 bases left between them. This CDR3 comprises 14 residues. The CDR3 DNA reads TGTGCCAGCAGCCCAGGAGACAGTAATGAAAAACTGTTTTTT. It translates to CASSPGDSNEKLFF.

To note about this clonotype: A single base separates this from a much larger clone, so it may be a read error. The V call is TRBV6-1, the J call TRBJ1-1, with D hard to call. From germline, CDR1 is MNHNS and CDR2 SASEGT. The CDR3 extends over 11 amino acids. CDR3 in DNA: TGTGCCAGTCTGAAGAACATTGAAGCTTTCTTT. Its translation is CASLKNIEAFF.

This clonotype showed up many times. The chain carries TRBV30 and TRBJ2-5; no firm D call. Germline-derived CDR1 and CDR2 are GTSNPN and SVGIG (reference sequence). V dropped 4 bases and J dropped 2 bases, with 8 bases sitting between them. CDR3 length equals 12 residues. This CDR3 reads CAWTTQQETQYF. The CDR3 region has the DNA TGTGCCTGGACGACTCAACAAGAGACCCAGTACTTC. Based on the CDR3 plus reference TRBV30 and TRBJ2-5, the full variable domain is SQTIHQWPATLVQPVGSPLSLECTVEGTSNPNLYWYRQAAGRGLQLLFYSVGIGQISSEVPQNLSASRPQDRQFILSSKKLLLSDSGFYLCAWTTQQETQYFGPGTRLLVL.

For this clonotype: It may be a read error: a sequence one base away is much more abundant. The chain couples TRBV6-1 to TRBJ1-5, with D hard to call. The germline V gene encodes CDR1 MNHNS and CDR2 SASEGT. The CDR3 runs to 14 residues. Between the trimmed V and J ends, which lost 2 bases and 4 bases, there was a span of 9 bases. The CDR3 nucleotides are TGTGCCAGCAGTGAACATGGCCCAAATCAGCCCCAGCATTTT. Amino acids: CASSEHGPNQPQHF.

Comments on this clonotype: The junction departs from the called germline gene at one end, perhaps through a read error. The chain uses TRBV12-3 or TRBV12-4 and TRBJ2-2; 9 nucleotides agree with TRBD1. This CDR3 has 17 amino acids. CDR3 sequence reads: CASSFWTGVSTTRELFF. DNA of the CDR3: TGTGCCAGCAGTTTTTGGACAGGGGTTTCGACCACCAGGGAGCTGTTTTTT.

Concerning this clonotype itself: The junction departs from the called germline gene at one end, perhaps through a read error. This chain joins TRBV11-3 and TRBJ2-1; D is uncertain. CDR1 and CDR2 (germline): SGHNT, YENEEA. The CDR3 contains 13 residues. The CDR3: CASSLGGSIEQLF. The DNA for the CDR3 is TGTGCCAGCAGTTTAGGTGGTAGCATTGAGCAGTTATTC. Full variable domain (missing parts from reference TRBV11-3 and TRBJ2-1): EAGVVQSPRYKIIEKKQPVAFWCNPISGHNTLYWYLQNLGQGPELLIRYENEEAVDDSQLPKDRFSAERLKGVDSTLKIQPAELGDSAVYLCASSLGGSIEQLFGPGTRLTVL.

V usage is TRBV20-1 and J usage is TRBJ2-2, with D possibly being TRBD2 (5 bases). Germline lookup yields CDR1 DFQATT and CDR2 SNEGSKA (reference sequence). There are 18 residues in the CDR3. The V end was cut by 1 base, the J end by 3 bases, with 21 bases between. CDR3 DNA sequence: TGCAGTGCTAGAGGCACCAGGACTGGAAGCGTGGACACCGGGGAGCTGTTTTTT. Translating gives CSARGTRTGSVDTGELFF.

The CDR3 DNA reads TGTGCCAGCAGTTTATCAGGTTATGGCTACACCTTC. It codes for CASSLSGYGYTF. The chain has TRBV28 and TRBJ1-2, with D unresolved. V shed 1 base and J shed 5 bases, with 5 bases lying between them. The CDR3 sequence is 12 residues long. Germline V lookup: CDR1 MDHEN, CDR2 SYDVKM.

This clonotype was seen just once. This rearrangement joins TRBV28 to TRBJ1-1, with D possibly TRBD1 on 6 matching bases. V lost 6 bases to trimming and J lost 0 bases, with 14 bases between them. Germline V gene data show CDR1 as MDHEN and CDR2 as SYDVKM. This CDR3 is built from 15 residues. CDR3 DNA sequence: TGTGCCAGCAGCCAAGGGGGTATCATGAACACTGAAGCTTTCTTT. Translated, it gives CASSQGGIMNTEAFF.

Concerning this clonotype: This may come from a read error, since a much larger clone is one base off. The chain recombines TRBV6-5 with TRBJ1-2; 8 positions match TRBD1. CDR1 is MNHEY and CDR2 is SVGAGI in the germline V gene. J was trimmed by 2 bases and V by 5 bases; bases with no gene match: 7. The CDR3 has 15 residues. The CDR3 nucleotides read TGTGCCAGCAGTATCTGGCCAGGGGGCAACTATGGCTACACCTTC. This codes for CASSIWPGGNYGYTF.

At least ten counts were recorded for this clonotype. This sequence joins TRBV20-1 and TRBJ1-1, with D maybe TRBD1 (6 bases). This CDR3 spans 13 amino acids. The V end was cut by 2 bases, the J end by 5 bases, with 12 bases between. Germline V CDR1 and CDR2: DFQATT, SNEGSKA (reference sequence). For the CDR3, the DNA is TGCAGTGCTAGATACGGGGGCGGTACTGAAGCTTTCTTT. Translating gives CSARYGGGTEAFF.

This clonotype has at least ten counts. The CDR3 DNA sequence: TGTGCCAGCAGTCTTCGGACAGGGCTAACTGGAAACACCATATATTTT. As protein: CASSLRTGLTGNTIYF. V is TRBV12-3 or TRBV12-4 and J is TRBJ1-3; 8 nucleotides line up with TRBD1. V gave up 5 bases and J gave up 2 bases; unmatched junction bases: 8. The CDR3 spans 16 residues.

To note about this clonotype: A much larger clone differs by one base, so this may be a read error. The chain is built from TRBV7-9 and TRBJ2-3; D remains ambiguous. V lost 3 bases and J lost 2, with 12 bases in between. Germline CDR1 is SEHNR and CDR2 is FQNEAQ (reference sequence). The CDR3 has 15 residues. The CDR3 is CASSFPEVITDTQYF. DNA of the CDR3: TGTGCCAGCAGCTTCCCGGAAGTAATCACAGATACGCAGTATTTT.

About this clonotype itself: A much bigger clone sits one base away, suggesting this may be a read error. CDR3 coding DNA: TGTGCCAGCAGTGAAGCAGTAGCCAAAAACATTGAGTACTTC. Translating gives CASSEAVAKNIEYF. V gene TRBV6-1 combines with J gene TRBJ2-4; no clear D gene. Germline-derived CDR1 and CDR2 are MNHNS and SASEGT. CDR3 length: 14 amino acids.

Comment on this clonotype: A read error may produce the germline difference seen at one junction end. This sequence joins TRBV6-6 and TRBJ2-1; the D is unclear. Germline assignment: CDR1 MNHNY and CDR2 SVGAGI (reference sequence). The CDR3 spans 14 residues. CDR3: CANARLGSYNEQFF. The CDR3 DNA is TGTGCCAACGCGCGACTCGGCTCCTATAATGAGCAGTTCTTC.

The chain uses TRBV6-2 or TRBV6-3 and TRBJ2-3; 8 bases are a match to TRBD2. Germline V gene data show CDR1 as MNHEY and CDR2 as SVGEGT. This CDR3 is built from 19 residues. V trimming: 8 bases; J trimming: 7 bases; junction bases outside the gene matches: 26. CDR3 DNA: TGTGCCAGCTGCTTCCCCGGGACCCGGGGGGGGGCGATTGCGAATACGCAGTATTTT. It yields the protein CASCFPGTRGGAIANTQYF.

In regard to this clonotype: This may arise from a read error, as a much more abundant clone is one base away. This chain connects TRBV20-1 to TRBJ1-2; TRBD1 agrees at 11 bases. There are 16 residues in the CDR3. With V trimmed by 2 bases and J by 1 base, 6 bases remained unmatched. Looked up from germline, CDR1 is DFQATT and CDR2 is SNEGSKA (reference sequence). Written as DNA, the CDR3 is TGCAGTGCTAGACCGAGAGGGACAGGGGGTAACTATGGCTACACCTTC. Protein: CSARPRGTGGNYGYTF.

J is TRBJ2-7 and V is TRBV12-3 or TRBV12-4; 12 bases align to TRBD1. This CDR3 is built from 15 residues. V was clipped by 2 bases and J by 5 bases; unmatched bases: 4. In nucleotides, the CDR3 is TGTGCCAGCAGTTTAACCGGGACAGGGGGCAACGAGCAGTACTTC. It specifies CASSLTGTGGNEQYF.

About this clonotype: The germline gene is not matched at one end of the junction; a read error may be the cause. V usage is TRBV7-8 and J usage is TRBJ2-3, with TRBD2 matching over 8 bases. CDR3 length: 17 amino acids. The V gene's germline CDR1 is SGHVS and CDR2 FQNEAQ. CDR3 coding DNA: TGTACCAGCACCCCTCGGGGGGCGGGGGGAAGGGCGGATACGCAGTATTTT. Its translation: CTSTPRGAGGRADTQYF.

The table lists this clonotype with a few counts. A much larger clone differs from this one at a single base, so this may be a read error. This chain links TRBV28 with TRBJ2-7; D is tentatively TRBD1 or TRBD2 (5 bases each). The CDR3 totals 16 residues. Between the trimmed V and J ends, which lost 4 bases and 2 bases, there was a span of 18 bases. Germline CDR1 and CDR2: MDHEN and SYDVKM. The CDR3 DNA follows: TGTGCCAGCAGTTCCCTAGTGGGAGACAGCCCCTACGAGCAGTACTTC. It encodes CASSSLVGDSPYEQYF.

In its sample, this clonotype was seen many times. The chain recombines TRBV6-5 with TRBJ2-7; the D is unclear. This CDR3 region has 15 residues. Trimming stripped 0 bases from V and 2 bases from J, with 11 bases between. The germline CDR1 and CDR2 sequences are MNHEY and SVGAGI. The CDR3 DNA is TGTGCCAGCAGTTACTCGGCTTGGCGTACCTACGAGCAGTACTTC. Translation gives CASSYSAWRTYEQYF.

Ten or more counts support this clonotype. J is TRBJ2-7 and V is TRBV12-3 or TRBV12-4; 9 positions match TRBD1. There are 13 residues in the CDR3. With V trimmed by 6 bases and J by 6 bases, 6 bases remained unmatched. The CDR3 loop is CASSTGTGREQYF. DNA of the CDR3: TGTGCCAGCAGCACCGGGACAGGGCGCGAGCAGTACTTC.

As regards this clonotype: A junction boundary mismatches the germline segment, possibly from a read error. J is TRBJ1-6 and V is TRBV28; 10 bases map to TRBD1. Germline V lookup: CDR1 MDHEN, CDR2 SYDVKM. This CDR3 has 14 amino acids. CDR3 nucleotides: TGTGCCAGCACTTTAGGGACAGGGGTTTCACCCCTCCACTTT. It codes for CASTLGTGVSPLHF.

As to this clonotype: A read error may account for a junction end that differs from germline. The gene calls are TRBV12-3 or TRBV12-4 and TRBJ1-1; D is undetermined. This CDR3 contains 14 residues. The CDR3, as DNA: TGTGCCAGCAATTTAGCTGTGGAACTTGCTGAAGCTTTCTTC. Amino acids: CASNLAVELAEAFF.

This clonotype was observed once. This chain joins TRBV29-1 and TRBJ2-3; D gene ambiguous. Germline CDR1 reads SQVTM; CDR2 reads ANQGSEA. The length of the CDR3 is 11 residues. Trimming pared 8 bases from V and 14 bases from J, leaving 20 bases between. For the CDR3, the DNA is TGCAGCTCCAGAGGCACAGATAAGCGGTATTTT. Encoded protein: CSSRGTDKRYF.

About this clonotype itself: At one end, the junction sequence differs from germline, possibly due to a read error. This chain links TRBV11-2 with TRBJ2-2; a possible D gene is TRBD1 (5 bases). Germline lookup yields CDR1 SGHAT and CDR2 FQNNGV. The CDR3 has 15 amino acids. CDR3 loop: CASSPLAGNTEELFF. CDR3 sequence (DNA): TGTGCCAGTAGCCCCCTGGCAGGGAACACCGAGGAGCTGTTTTTT.